This T cell receptor beta chain comes out of a study of cytomegalovirus exposure and HLA in healthy donors. The study's findings and limits: As a later analysis showed, several of the most significant clusters appeared to be linked to common viral pathogens. A list of approximately 150 TCR beta chains associated with cytomegalovirus was given.

13 Jbeta primers and 60 Vbeta primers were used for the PCR. Only in-frame clones appear in the TCRdb table, and some are missing; sequencing was by immunoSEQ multiplex PCR. Of around 130,000 clones listed, about two thirds are singletons. Details on this clone: Its antigen is unknown. Germline and junction disagree at one end, which may indicate a read error.

Everyone who donated was a healthy bone marrow donor. Germline V lookup: CDR1 SNHLY, CDR2 FYNNEI. CDR3 size: 11 residues. The sequenced sample consisted of PBMCs. This chain uses TRBV2 with TRBJ2-3; D is unclear. The source of this sequence is a woman in her fifties or sixties in good health and CMV-seropositive. For the CDR3, the DNA is TGTGCCAGCAGTGTAAGAGATGCGCAGTATTTT. Protein sequence: CASSVRDAQYF. The full variable domain, completed using reference TRBV2 and TRBJ2-3, is EPEVTQTPSHQVTQMGQEVILRCVPISNHLYFYWYRQILGQKVEFLVSFYNNEISEKSEIFDDQFSVERPDGSNFTLKIRSTKLEDSAMYFCASSVRDAQYFGPGTRLTVL.